One sample yielded the 26 T cell receptor beta chains listed below, sequenced in a study of T-cell reconstitution after alpha-beta-depleted transplantation in children. It was with unique molecular identifiers that the TCRbeta library was prepared. TCRdb reprocessed the PCR reads via MiXCR and lists one record per CDR3 protein. The repertoire holds over 200,000 distinct CDR3 sequences, with approximately 8.4% as singletons. Sample: PBMCs, mostly from graft donor cells, taken 360 days after TCRalphabeta/CD19-depleted stem cell transplant. The receptor set was obtained from a male patient aged 2 to 9 who had a stem cell transplant for acute myeloid leukemia, so the T cells may come from the graft donor.

The chain carries TRBV20-1 and TRBJ1-4; D perhaps matches TRBD1 (6 bases). The CDR3 runs 15 residues. Germline V gene data show CDR1 as DFQATT and CDR2 as SNEGSKA (reference sequence). The ends were cut back, 6 bases at V and 0 bases at J, with 14 bases in the middle. CDR3: CSATGQQATNEKLFF. Here the CDR3 DNA reads TGCAGTGCCACTGGACAGCAAGCAACTAATGAAAAACTGTTTTTT.

This clonotype has a handful of counts. This chain joins TRBV19 and TRBJ2-1; D might be TRBD1 (5 bases). CDR1 and CDR2 from the germline V gene are LNHDA and SQIVND (reference sequence). This CDR3 has 13 residues. Trimming removed 3 bases at V and 5 bases at J, with 8 bases between. In nucleotides, the CDR3 is TGTGCCAGTAGTATGAGCAGGGACAATGAGCAGTTCTTC. This gives the protein CASSMSRDNEQFF.

This clonotype showed up just a few times. V and J are TRBV12-3 or TRBV12-4 and TRBJ1-4, with D possibly being TRBD1 (5 bases). Trimming left V 5 bases short and J 3 bases short, with 16 bases between. The CDR3 consists of 16 residues. For the CDR3, the DNA is TGTGCCAGCAGTCGTCGTGGGGGTAGGGCTAATGAAAAACTGTTTTTT. Its translation is CASSRRGGRANEKLFF.

This clonotype was seen a few times. This chain connects TRBV5-1 to TRBJ1-2, with no clear D. The germline gives CDR1 SGHRS, CDR2 YFSETQ. With 4 bases removed from V and 2 bases from J, the gap between germline ends came to 27 bases. This CDR3 contains 19 residues. Here the CDR3 DNA reads TGCGCCAGCAGCCCATACCCGGTAGAGGGTACCGCTTTAAACTATGGCTACACCTTC. It is translated as CASSPYPVEGTALNYGYTF.

This clonotype showed up just a few times. The V call is TRBV6-2 or TRBV6-3, the J call TRBJ1-6; D might be TRBD1 (6 bases). This CDR3 is built from 16 residues. Germline CDR1 MNHEY, CDR2 SVGEGT. V lost 5 bases, J lost 8 bases, and 19 bases lay in between. CDR3 residues: CASSTSKTGLDSPLHF. The CDR3 DNA sequence: TGTGCCAGCAGTACCTCTAAGACAGGTCTGGATTCACCCCTCCACTTT.

The chain links TRBV7-2 to TRBJ1-1; D is unresolved. Trimming shortened V by 1 base and J by 2 bases, and 8 bases separated the two germline ends. Germline V gene lookup returns CDR1 SGHTA and CDR2 FQGNSA. The CDR3 contains 14 residues. DNA for the CDR3: TGTGCCAGCAGCTTAGGACCCGCTAACACTGAAGCTTTCTTT. It encodes CASSLGPANTEAFF. The whole variable domain, filled in from reference TRBV7-2 and TRBJ1-1, reads GAGVSQSPSNKVTEKGKDVELRCDPISGHTALYWYRQSLGQGLEFLIYFQGNSAPDKSGLPSDRFSAERTGGSVSTLTIQRTQQEDSAVYLCASSLGPANTEAFFGQGTRLTVV.

The table lists this clonotype with many counts. This chain links TRBV20-1 with TRBJ1-1; TRBD1 agrees at 7 bases. The J segment lost 0 bases and the V segment lost 4 bases, leaving 2 bases of the junction unmatched. The CDR3 is made up of 13 amino acids. Germline loops: CDR1 DFQATT, CDR2 SNEGSKA (reference sequence). The CDR3 nucleotides are TGCAGTGCTACAGGGGGGGTGAACACTGAAGCTTTCTTT. Translation gives CSATGGVNTEAFF.

This clonotype appeared a few times. The junction differs from germline at one of its ends, possibly a read error. This rearrangement joins TRBV12-3 or TRBV12-4 to TRBJ1-6; D is ambiguous. The CDR3 loop spans 16 amino acids. Written as DNA, the CDR3 is TGTGCCAGCAGTTTTCGGCCTAGCTCCTATAATTCACCCCTCCTCTTT. This encodes CASSFRPSSYNSPLLF.

The V and J genes are TRBV4-1 and TRBJ1-1; D possibly corresponds to TRBD1 (5 bases). The ends were cut back, 0 bases at V and 11 bases at J, with 16 bases in the middle. CDR1 and CDR2 from the germline V gene are MGHRA and YSYEKL. The CDR3 contains 14 residues. The CDR3 spells CASSQDYRRANAFF. CDR3 sequence (DNA): TGCGCCAGCAGCCAAGACTACAGGAGGGCGAACGCTTTCTTT.

This clonotype occurred a few times. This sequence joins TRBV7-9 and TRBJ1-1; 9 positions match TRBD1. Unmatched junction bases numbered 5, after V lost 5 bases and J lost 4 bases. Germline V CDR1 and CDR2: SEHNR, FQNEAQ (reference sequence). This CDR3 spans 14 amino acids. The CDR3 loop is CASSQTGGATEAFF. DNA of the CDR3: TGTGCCAGCAGCCAGACAGGGGGGGCCACTGAAGCTTTCTTT.

Only a few counts were recorded for this clonotype. V usage is TRBV29-1 and J usage is TRBJ2-1; TRBD2 agrees at 10 bases. The CDR3 runs to 19 residues. Germline V CDR1 and CDR2: SQVTM, ANQGSEA. The junction had 11 bases not matched to a gene; V was cut back by 0 bases and J by 0 bases. The CDR3 loop is CSVEDPSWASGSSYNEQFF. CDR3 in DNA: TGCAGCGTTGAAGATCCCTCCTGGGCTAGCGGGAGCTCCTACAATGAGCAGTTCTTC.

This sequence joins TRBV18 and TRBJ1-2; 9 bases align to TRBD1. V shed 1 base and J 5 bases; nucleotides not matched to a gene: 14. The CDR3 has 18 residues. From germline, CDR1 is KGHSH and CDR2 LQKENI. CDR3 bases: TGTGCCAGCTCACCACTTTCCTTGTCGACAGGGGGATTTTATGGCTACACCTTC. Amino acid sequence: CASSPLSLSTGGFYGYTF.

This clonotype was found many times. The V and J genes are TRBV10-3 and TRBJ2-4; 9 bases line up with TRBD1. CDR3 length: 14 residues. Germline CDR1 ENHRY, CDR2 SYGVKD. The V gene end was trimmed by 6 bases and the J gene end by 7 bases; junction bases not matched to a gene: 7. The CDR3 DNA follows: TGTGCCATCAGCGAAGGACAGGGGCGGAACATTCAGTACTTC. This codes for CAISEGQGRNIQYF.

Ten or more counts support this clonotype. The chain combines TRBV20-1 with TRBJ2-5, with D unresolved. Trimming cost V 4 bases and J 4 bases, with 4 bases left between them. Per germline, CDR1 DFQATT and CDR2 SNEGSKA (reference sequence). This CDR3 contains 10 residues. The CDR3 is CSAIGETQYF. The CDR3, as DNA: TGCAGTGCTATCGGAGAGACCCAGTACTTC.

This clonotype was counted at least ten times. The chain carries TRBV5-1 and TRBJ1-6, with 11 nucleotides matching TRBD1. The CDR3 is 15 residues long. Per the germline V gene, CDR1 is SGHRS and CDR2 is YFSETQ. V lost 3 bases to trimming and J lost 13 bases; unmatched junction nucleotides: 9. The CDR3 spells CASSSGTGGIGPLHF. The CDR3 DNA sequence: TGCGCCAGCAGCTCCGGGACAGGGGGTATTGGGCCCCTCCACTTT. The full variable domain, completed using reference TRBV5-1 and TRBJ1-6, is KAGVTQTPRYLIKTRGQQVTLSCSPISGHRSVSWYQQTPGQGLQFLFEYFSETQRNKGNFPGRFSGRQFSNSRSEMNVSTLELGDSALYLCASSSGTGGIGPLHFGNGTRLTVT.

This clonotype was recorded a few times. This chain links TRBV6-1 with TRBJ2-3; TRBD1 aligns across 7 bases. The V and J ends lost 3 bases and 1 base, in that order; junction bases with no gene match: 4. The V gene's germline CDR1 is MNHNS and CDR2 SASEGT. This CDR3 is 15 amino acids long. The CDR3 spells CASSDRGSGTDTQYF. CDR3 nucleotides: TGTGCCAGCAGTGACAGGGGGTCTGGCACAGATACGCAGTATTTT.

The chain has TRBV7-2 and TRBJ2-7; D possibly corresponds to TRBD2 (5 bases). Per the germline V gene, CDR1 is SGHTA and CDR2 is FQGNSA. Trimming stripped 2 bases from V and 2 bases from J, with 13 bases between. The CDR3 loop spans 15 amino acids. In nucleotides, the CDR3 is TGTGCCAGCAGCTTACGCGACGGACTCCCCTACGAGCAGTACGTC. Translated: CASSLRDGLPYEQYV.

This clonotype was picked up many times. The chain is built from TRBV11-2 and TRBJ2-3; weak D call: TRBD2 (5 bases). With 5 bases removed from V and 6 bases from J, the gap between germline ends came to 15 bases. CDR1 is SGHAT and CDR2 is FQNNGV in the germline V gene. The CDR3 runs to 14 residues. CDR3 loop: CASSPEARGDTQYF. CDR3 coding DNA: TGTGCCAGCAGCCCTGAGGCGCGAGGGGATACGCAGTATTTT.

At least ten counts were recorded for this clonotype. The V call is TRBV6-5, the J call TRBJ1-1, with D possibly matching TRBD1 (5 bases). The CDR3 is made up of 14 amino acids. V was cut by 6 bases and J by 1 base, with 12 bases left in between. CDR1 and CDR2 (germline): MNHEY, SVGAGI. The CDR3: CASSHRDSNTEAFF. CDR3 nucleotides: TGTGCCAGCAGCCACCGGGACTCGAACACTGAAGCTTTCTTT.

V usage is TRBV20-1 and J usage is TRBJ1-1, with D perhaps TRBD1 (5 bases). Germline lookup yields CDR1 DFQATT and CDR2 SNEGSKA (reference sequence). The CDR3 totals 13 residues. The V and J ends lost 7 bases and 10 bases respectively, with 22 bases between them. CDR3 sequence: CSVLRDGWTRAFF. DNA for the CDR3: TGCAGTGTTTTAAGGGACGGATGGACCCGAGCTTTCTTT.

This clonotype was seen only a few times. At one of its ends the junction is not consistent with the germline gene, which may arise from a read error. V is TRBV20-1 and J is TRBJ1-4; TRBD1 matches 7 bases. Germline values: CDR1 DFQATT, CDR2 SNEGSKA (reference sequence). The CDR3 totals 16 residues. Written as DNA, the CDR3 is TGCTGTGCTAACAACAGGGGTTACGCAACTAATGAAAAACTGTTTTTT. It translates to CCANNRGYATNEKLFF.

This clonotype was detected a few times. This chain joins TRBV12-3 or TRBV12-4 and TRBJ2-7; maybe TRBD2 (5 bases). The CDR3 is 13 residues long. Trimming removed 3 bases at V and 7 bases at J, with 13 bases between. This CDR3 is CASSFSGTGEQYF. CDR3 coding DNA: TGTGCCAGCAGTTTTTCGGGAACCGGAGAGCAGTACTTC.

This clonotype came up many times. The chain joins TRBV20-1 to TRBJ2-7; D is ambiguous. The CDR3 sequence is 12 residues long. Trimming pared 3 bases from V and 3 bases from J, leaving 9 bases between. Germline V gene sequence: CDR1 DFQATT, CDR2 SNEGSKA (reference sequence). The CDR3 region is CSARNSFYEQYV. CDR3 DNA: TGCAGTGCTAGGAACAGCTTCTACGAGCAGTACGTC.

The J gene is TRBJ2-1, the V gene TRBV20-1; 8 nucleotides line up with TRBD2. The V and J ends lost 5 bases and 9 bases, in that order; junction bases with no gene match: 12. This CDR3 comprises 14 residues. Germline V gene lookup returns CDR1 DFQATT and CDR2 SNEGSKA (reference sequence). CDR3 nucleotides: TGCAGTGCTCTGGCGGGGGGCGCTAAGGGTGAGCAGTTCTTC. It yields the protein CSALAGGAKGEQFF.

This clonotype was observed many times. This chain joins TRBV7-9 and TRBJ2-7; D possibly corresponds to TRBD1 (8 bases). CDR3 size: 16 residues. Germline loops: CDR1 SEHNR, CDR2 FQNEAQ (reference sequence). V lost 6 bases to trimming and J lost 2 bases, with 20 bases between them. The CDR3 DNA reads as TGTGCCAGCAGTTCTCCTTACAGGGGGGGAACCTACGAGCAGTACTTC. Its translation is CASSSPYRGGTYEQYF.

The genes are TRBV7-8 and TRBJ1-1; no definite D call. This CDR3 spans 17 amino acids. Germline lookup yields CDR1 SGHVS and CDR2 FQNEAQ. The V gene lost 2 bases and the J gene lost 1 base, with 17 bases spanning the gap. CDR3 nucleotides: TGTGCCAGCAGCTTACCCCCGGTCGGAGGGAGGAACACTGAAGCTTTCTTT. Encoded protein: CASSLPPVGGRNTEAFF.